The clone carrying this T cell receptor beta chain came up many times. TCRdb passed the RT-PCR reads through MiXCR, listing each CDR3 protein once. The profile covers 180,000 or so distinct CDR3 sequences, with over 9.5% appearing a single time and approximately 30% taken by the ten largest. Trimming pared 3 bases from V and 4 bases from J, leaving 15 bases between. The CDR3 runs to 16 residues. The data were taken from a study of response to subunit inactivated influenza vaccine. The same specimen was also included in a second study, on T cells expressing NK-cell markers. That investigation notes: cDNA encoding TCR beta was synthesized via 5'RACE template switching incorporating UMIs. The authors sequenced eight donors, of whom seven were HCMV-seropositive and one was seronegative. In several experiments, sorting was confined to alpha-beta TCR T cells through use of an anti-gamma-delta TCR antibody.

The specimen was CD8+ T cells sorted from PBMCs, collected 11 to 12 days after vaccination. The clonotype comes from a man aged 45 to 65 who received an inactivated influenza vaccine. The rearrangement uses TRBV12-3 or TRBV12-4 and TRBJ2-2, with D possibly being TRBD1 (6 bases). The CDR3 region has the DNA TGTGCCAGCAGTTTTAGGGCAGGGGATGGCACCGGGGAGCTGTTTTTT. Translated: CASSFRAGDGTGELFF.